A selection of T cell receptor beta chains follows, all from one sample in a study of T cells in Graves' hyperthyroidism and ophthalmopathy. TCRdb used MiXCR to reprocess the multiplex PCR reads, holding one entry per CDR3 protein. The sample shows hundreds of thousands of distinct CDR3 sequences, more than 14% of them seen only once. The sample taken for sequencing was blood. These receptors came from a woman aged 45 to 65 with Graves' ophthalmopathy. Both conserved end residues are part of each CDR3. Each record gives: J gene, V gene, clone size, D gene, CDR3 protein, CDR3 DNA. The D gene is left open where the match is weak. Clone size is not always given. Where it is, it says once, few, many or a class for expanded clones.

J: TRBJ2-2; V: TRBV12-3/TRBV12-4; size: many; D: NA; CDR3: CASILVGVGELFF; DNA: TGTGCCAGCATATTAGTAGGGGTCGGGGAGCTGTTTTTT
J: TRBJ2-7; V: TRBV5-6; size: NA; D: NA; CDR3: CASSSQQLYEQYF; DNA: TGTGCCAGCAGCTCACAACAGCTCTACGAGCAGTACTTC
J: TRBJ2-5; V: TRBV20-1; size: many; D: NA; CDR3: CSARDVQNPQETQYF; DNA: TGCAGTGCTAGAGATGTTCAGAATCCCCAAGAGACCCAGTACTTC
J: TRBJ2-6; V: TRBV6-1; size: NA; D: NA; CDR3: CASRVRPTPISGANVLTF; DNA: TGTGCCAGCAGGGTCCGCCCCACTCCTATCTCTGGGGCCAACGTCCTGACTTTC
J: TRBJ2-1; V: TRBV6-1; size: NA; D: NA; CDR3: CASSTHGDEQFF; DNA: TGTGCCAGCTCCACGCACGGGGACGAGCAGTTCTTC
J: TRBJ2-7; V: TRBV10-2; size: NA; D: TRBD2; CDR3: CASSVVAGHYEQYF; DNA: TGCGCCAGCAGTGTTGTAGCGGGACACTACGAGCAGTACTTC
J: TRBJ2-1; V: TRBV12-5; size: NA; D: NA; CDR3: CASGNGFSLGGHNEQFF; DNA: TGTGCTAGTGGTAATGGTTTCTCCCTTGGGGGGCACAATGAGCAGTTCTTC
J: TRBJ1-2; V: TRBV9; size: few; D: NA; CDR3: CASSVLGSNYGYTF; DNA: TGTGCCAGCAGCGTACTGGGTTCTAACTATGGCTACACCTTC
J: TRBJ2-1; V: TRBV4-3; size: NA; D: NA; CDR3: CASSQEANEQFF; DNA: TGCGCCAGCAGCCAAGAGGCGAATGAGCAGTTCTTC
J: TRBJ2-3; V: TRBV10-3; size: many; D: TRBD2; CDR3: CAISETLTSGSTDTQYF; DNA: TGTGCCATCAGTGAAACCCTCACTAGCGGGAGCACAGATACGCAGTATTTT
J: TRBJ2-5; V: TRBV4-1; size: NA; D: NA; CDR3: CASSQAEGIQETQYF; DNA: TGCGCCAGCAGCCAGGCTGAGGGAATCCAAGAGACCCAGTACTTC
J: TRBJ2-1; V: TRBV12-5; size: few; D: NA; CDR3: CASSANHYNEQFF; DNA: TGTGCTTCAAGCGCAAATCACTACAATGAGCAGTTCTTC
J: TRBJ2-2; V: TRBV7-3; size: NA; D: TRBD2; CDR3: CASSPTLAGGPHGELFF; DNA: TGTGCCAGCAGCCCTACCTTGGCGGGAGGGCCCCACGGGGAGCTGTTTTTT
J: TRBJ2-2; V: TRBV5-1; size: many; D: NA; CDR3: CASSLDRVYTGELFF; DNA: TGCGCCAGCAGCTTGGACAGGGTATACACCGGGGAGCTGTTTTTT
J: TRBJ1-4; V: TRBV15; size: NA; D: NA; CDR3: CATSRGFRSATNEKLFF; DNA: TGTGCCACCAGCAGAGGATTTAGGAGTGCAACTAATGAAAAACTGTTTTTT
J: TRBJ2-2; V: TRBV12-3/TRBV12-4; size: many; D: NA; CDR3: CASRQTGTGELFF; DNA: TGTGCCAGCAGACAAACAGGGACCGGGGAGCTGTTTTTT
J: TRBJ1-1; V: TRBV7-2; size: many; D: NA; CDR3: CASSSDGGSNTEAFF; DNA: TGTGCCAGCAGCTCCGACGGAGGGTCGAACACTGAAGCTTTCTTT
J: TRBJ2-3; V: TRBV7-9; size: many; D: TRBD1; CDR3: CASSDLTGTGPYTDTQYF; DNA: TGTGCCAGCAGCGACCTCACTGGGACAGGACCATACACAGATACGCAGTATTTT
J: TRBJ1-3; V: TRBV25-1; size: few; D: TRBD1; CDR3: CASSWGQGDSGNTIYF; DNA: TGTGCCAGCAGTTGGGGGCAGGGGGACTCTGGAAACACCATATATTTT
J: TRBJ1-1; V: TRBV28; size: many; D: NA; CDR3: CASSSTGSNMNTEAFF; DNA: TGTGCCAGCAGTAGTACGGGCTCCAATATGAACACTGAAGCTTTCTTT
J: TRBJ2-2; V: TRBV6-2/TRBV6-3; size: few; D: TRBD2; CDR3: CASSLAGGHTGELFF; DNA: TGTGCCAGCAGTTTAGCGGGAGGGCACACCGGGGAGCTGTTTTTT
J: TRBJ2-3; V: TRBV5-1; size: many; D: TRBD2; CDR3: CASSPRTSGGTDTQYF; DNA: TGCGCCAGCAGCCCACGGACTAGCGGGGGCACAGATACGCAGTATTTT
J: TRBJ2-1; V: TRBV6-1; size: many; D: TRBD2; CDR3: CASNVWTSGTDNEQFF; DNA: TGTGCCAGCAACGTCTGGACTAGCGGGACCGACAATGAGCAGTTCTTC
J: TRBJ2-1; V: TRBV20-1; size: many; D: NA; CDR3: CSASTVDNEQFF; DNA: TGCAGTGCTAGTACGGTAGACAATGAGCAGTTCTTC
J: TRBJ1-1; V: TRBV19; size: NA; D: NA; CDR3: CASRRKVGQLLTEAFF; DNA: TGTGCCAGTAGACGCAAAGTAGGACAGTTGTTAACTGAAGCTTTCTTT
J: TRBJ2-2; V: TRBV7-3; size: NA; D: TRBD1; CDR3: CASSLTGTGNTGELFF; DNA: TGTGCCAGCAGCTTAACCGGGACAGGGAACACCGGGGAGCTGTTTTTT
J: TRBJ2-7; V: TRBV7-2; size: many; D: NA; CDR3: CASSPGPNGEQYF; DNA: TGTGCCAGCAGCCCGGGACCAAACGGCGAGCAGTACTTC
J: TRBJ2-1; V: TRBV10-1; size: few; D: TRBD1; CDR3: CASRDRTGGAYNEQFF; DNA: TGCGCCAGCAGGGATAGGACAGGGGGCGCGTACAATGAGCAGTTCTTC
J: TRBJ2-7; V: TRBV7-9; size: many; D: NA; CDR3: CASSLTTQSSYEQYF; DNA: TGTGCCAGCAGCTTAACGACCCAAAGCTCCTACGAGCAGTACTTC
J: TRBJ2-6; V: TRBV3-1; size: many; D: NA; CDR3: CASSTNSGANVLTF; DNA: TGTGCCAGCAGCACCAACTCTGGGGCCAACGTCCTGACTTTC
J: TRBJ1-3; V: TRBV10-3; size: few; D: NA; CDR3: CAISEESGNTIYF; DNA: TGTGCCATCAGTGAAGAATCTGGAAACACCATATATTTT
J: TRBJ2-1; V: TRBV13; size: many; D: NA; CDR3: CASSAEGGGYNEQFF; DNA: TGTGCCAGCAGCGCAGAAGGGGGTGGTTACAATGAGCAGTTCTTC
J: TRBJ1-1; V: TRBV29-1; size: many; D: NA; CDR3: CSADRQTRGVAFF; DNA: TGCAGCGCAGATCGACAGACCCGGGGAGTAGCTTTCTTT
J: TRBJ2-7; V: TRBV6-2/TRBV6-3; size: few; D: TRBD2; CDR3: CASSNGLAGAHEQYF; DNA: TGTGCCAGCAGTAATGGACTAGCGGGAGCACACGAGCAGTACTTC
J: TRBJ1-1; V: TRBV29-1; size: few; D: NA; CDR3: CSVTRTAVSEAFF; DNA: TGCAGCGTTACCCGGACAGCCGTTTCTGAAGCTTTCTTT
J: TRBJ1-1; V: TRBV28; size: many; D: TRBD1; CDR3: CASSPSDRVDTEAFF; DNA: TGTGCCAGCAGTCCCTCAGACAGGGTGGACACTGAAGCTTTCTTT
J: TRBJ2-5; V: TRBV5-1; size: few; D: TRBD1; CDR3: CASSGQGQETQYF; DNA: TGCGCCAGCAGCGGACAGGGACAAGAGACCCAGTACTTC
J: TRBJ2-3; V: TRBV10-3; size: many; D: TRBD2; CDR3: CAISESTSGRTTDTQYF; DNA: TGTGCCATCAGTGAGTCAACTAGCGGGAGGACGACAGATACGCAGTATTTT
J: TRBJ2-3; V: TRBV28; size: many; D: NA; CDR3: CASSPSGAGDGDTQYF; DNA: TGTGCCAGCAGTCCCTCGGGGGCAGGGGATGGAGATACGCAGTATTTT
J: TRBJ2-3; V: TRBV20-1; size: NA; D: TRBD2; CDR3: CSARAIAGGGTDTQYF; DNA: TGCAGTGCTAGAGCAATAGCGGGAGGAGGCACAGATACGCAGTATTTT
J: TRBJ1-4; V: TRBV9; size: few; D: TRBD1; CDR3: CASSATGQTEKLFF; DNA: TGTGCCAGCAGCGCAACGGGACAGACGGAAAAACTGTTTTTT
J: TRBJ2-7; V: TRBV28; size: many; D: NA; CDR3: CASSFDIGPNYEQYF; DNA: TGTGCCAGCAGTTTCGATATCGGGCCCAACTACGAGCAGTACTTC
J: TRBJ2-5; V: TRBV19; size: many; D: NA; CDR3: CASRDRRRETQYF; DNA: TGTGCCAGTAGGGACCGTCGCAGGGAGACCCAGTACTTC
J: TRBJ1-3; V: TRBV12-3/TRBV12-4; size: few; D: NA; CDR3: CASSSPQFRALENTIYF; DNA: TGTGCCAGCAGTTCGCCCCAGTTTCGAGCTCTGGAGAACACCATATATTTT
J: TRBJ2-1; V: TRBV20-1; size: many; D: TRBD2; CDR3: CSARGLAGVYNEQFF; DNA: TGCAGTGCTAGAGGACTAGCGGGAGTCTACAATGAGCAGTTCTTC
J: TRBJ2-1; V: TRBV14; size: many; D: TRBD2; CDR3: CASSQDWERELYNEQFF; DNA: TGTGCCAGCAGCCAAGACTGGGAGCGGGAGCTCTACAATGAGCAGTTCTTC
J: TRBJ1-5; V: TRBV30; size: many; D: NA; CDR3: CAWSGGGPQHF; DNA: TGTGCCTGGAGCGGGGGGGGGCCCCAGCATTTT
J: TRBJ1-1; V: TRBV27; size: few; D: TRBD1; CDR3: CASSFQGARTEAFF; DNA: TGTGCCAGCAGTTTTCAGGGGGCGAGGACTGAAGCTTTCTTT
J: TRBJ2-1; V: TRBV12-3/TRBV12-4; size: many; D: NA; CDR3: CASSLLRDFVNEQFF; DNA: TGTGCCAGCAGTTTGTTGCGGGATTTCGTTAATGAGCAGTTCTTC
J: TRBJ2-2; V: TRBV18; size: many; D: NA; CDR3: CASSDDSAGELFF; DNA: TGTGCCAGCTCAGATGACAGCGCCGGGGAGCTGTTTTTT
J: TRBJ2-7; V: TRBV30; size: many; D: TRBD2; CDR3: CAWSGRTSGRSPYEQYF; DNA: TGTGCCTGGAGTGGGCGGACTAGCGGCAGATCCCCCTACGAGCAGTACTTC